These 20 T cell receptor beta chains were sequenced from one sample in a study of memory CD8 T cells in hepatitis C reinfection. The sample's time point: pre-reinfection, 55 to 20 weeks before reinfection detection. The sorted cells went straight to TCR sequencing with no prior in vitro expansion. Measured with immunoSEQ multiplex PCR; TCRdb has only the in-frame clones, and not every one. The data show just over 50,000 clones, roughly 86% seen once. Material: naive CD8+ T cells sorted from blood. The receptors here all came from a man between 18 and 35 years old with hepatitis C virus infection.

The chain is built from TRBV5-1 and TRBJ2-4, with 7 bases fitting TRBD2. CDR1 is SGHRS, CDR2 YFSETQ, per germline. CDR3 length equals 16 residues. The V and J ends lost 0 bases and 10 bases, in that order; junction bases with no gene match: 13. The CDR3, as DNA: TGCGCCAGCAGCTTGGTTGGGGGAGGGCCCCCGATTATTCAGTACTTC. This encodes CASSLVGGGPPIIQYF.

The CDR3 sequence: CASRSGQGLGNYGYTF. The CDR3 nucleotides are TGTGCCAGCAGGTCGGGACAGGGTTTGGGCAACTATGGCTACACCTTC. This chain links TRBV6-6 with TRBJ1-2, with 9 bases fitting TRBD1. The V gene end was trimmed by 6 bases and the J gene end by 2 bases; junction bases not matched to a gene: 10. This CDR3 spans 16 amino acids. CDR1 and CDR2 from the germline V gene are MNHNY and SVGAGI (reference sequence).

The count of this clone is one. This chain links TRBV29-1 with TRBJ1-2; D is ambiguous. Trimming cost V 5 bases and J 8 bases, with 12 bases left between them. The CDR3 consists of 11 residues. The germline V gene encodes CDR1 SQVTM and CDR2 ANQGSEA. DNA of the CDR3: TGCAGCGTTCCCGGTGCGAGGGGCTACACCTTC. It yields the protein CSVPGARGYTF. The variable domain in full, completed from reference TRBV29-1 and TRBJ1-2, reads SAVISQKPSRDICQRGTSLTIQCQVDSQVTMMFWYRQQPGQSLTLIATANQGSEATYESGFVIDKFPISRPNLTFSTLTVSNMSPEDSSIYLCSVPGARGYTFGSGTRLTVV.

The chain is built from TRBV4-2 and TRBJ1-4, with a tentative D call TRBD1 (6 bases). Germline CDR1 LGHNA, CDR2 YNFKEQ. The length of the CDR3 is 15 residues. V shed 3 bases and J shed 13 bases, with 21 bases lying between them. CDR3 in amino acids: CASSHGSGTSARLFF. Written as DNA, the CDR3 is TGTGCCAGCAGCCACGGATCCGGGACATCCGCCAGACTGTTTTTT.

This chain joins TRBV11-2 and TRBJ2-4; 9 bases fit TRBD1. Unmatched junction bases numbered 7, after V lost 5 bases and J lost 8 bases. Germline CDR1 and CDR2: SGHAT and FQNNGV. There are 14 residues in the CDR3. CDR3 sequence: CASSEGQGLHIQYF. Written as DNA, the CDR3 is TGTGCCAGCAGCGAGGGACAGGGTCTTCACATTCAGTACTTC. Full variable domain (missing parts from reference TRBV11-2 and TRBJ2-4): EAGVAQSPRYKIIEKRQSVAFWCNPISGHATLYWYQQILGQGPKLLIQFQNNGVVDDSQLPKDRFSAERLKGVDSTLKIQPAKLEDSAVYLCASSEGQGLHIQYFGAGTRLSVL.

The J gene is TRBJ1-5, the V gene TRBV27; 10 bases align to TRBD1. Trimming cost V 4 bases and J 3 bases; bases outside gene matches: 6. This CDR3 has 16 residues. From germline, CDR1 is MNHEY and CDR2 SMNVEV (reference sequence). The CDR3 loop reads CASSSGTGVPNQPQHF. The CDR3 DNA sequence: TGTGCCAGCAGTTCAGGGACAGGGGTCCCCAATCAGCCCCAGCATTTT.

The chain employs TRBV6-6 and TRBJ2-3; 7 bases are shared with TRBD2. Germline CDR1 and CDR2: MNHNY and SVGAGI (reference sequence). The trim removed 7 bases at V and 0 bases at J, leaving 7 bases unmatched. This CDR3 contains 15 residues. For the CDR3, the DNA is TGTGCCAGCACCTTGACCGGGGGGAGCACAGATACGCAGTATTTT. It is translated as CASTLTGGSTDTQYF.

J is TRBJ2-3 and V is TRBV28; the match to TRBD2 covers 8 bases. With 5 bases clipped from V and 0 bases from J, the junction kept 4 bases outside the gene matches. This CDR3 has 15 amino acids. Germline CDR1 MDHEN, CDR2 SYDVKM. The CDR3 is CASSRLAGSTDTQYF. In nucleotides, the CDR3 is TGTGCCAGCAGTCGCCTAGCGGGTAGCACAGATACGCAGTATTTT.

The rearrangement links TRBV10-3 to TRBJ2-1; TRBD1 matches 9 bases. Per germline, CDR1 ENHRY and CDR2 SYGVKD. With V trimmed by 5 bases and J by 2 bases, 4 bases remained unmatched. This CDR3 comprises 15 residues. CDR3 coding DNA: TGTGCCATCAGTAGGACAGGGGAGCCCTACAATGAGCAGTTCTTC. Translation gives CAISRTGEPYNEQFF.

This rearrangement joins TRBV6-1 to TRBJ2-7; 8 bases match TRBD1. This CDR3 spans 14 amino acids. J gave up 4 bases and V 1 base, and 3 bases lay outside the gene matches. From germline, CDR1 is MNHNS and CDR2 SASEGT. The chain's CDR3 is CASSEGTGPYEQYV. The CDR3 region has the DNA TGTGCCAGCAGTGAAGGGACAGGGCCTTACGAGCAGTACGTC.

This clone was detected only a few times. The chain carries TRBV6-5 and TRBJ2-3; TRBD2 matches at 9 bases. Trimming cost V 2 bases and J 1 base; bases outside gene matches: 1. CDR1 MNHEY and CDR2 SVGAGI come from the germline V gene. This CDR3 is built from 15 residues. The CDR3 here is CASSYGGRGTDTQYF. CDR3 coding DNA: TGTGCCAGCAGTTACGGCGGGAGGGGCACAGATACGCAGTATTTT.

The V call is TRBV4-1, the J call TRBJ2-7; 12 bases are a match to TRBD2. With 0 bases clipped from V and 7 bases from J, the junction kept 7 bases outside the gene matches. CDR3 length: 16 amino acids. Germline V gene lookup returns CDR1 MGHRA and CDR2 YSYEKL. Here the CDR3 DNA reads TGCGCCAGCAGCCAAGATCGGACTAGCGGGATCTTTGAGCAGTACTTC. Residues: CASSQDRTSGIFEQYF.

J is TRBJ1-5 and V is TRBV7-8, with a possible D match to TRBD1 (6 bases). This CDR3 is 15 amino acids long. V was trimmed by 1 base and J by 3 bases, leaving 10 bases between them. The V gene's germline CDR1 is SGHVS and CDR2 FQNEAQ. CDR3 sequence (DNA): TGTGCCAGCAGCTTAGGGGACACTGCCAATCAGCCCCAGCATTTT. It codes for CASSLGDTANQPQHF.

The J gene is TRBJ2-1, the V gene TRBV6-4, with 7 bases matching TRBD2. This CDR3 contains 14 residues. After removal of 0 bases from V and 7 bases from J, the junction contained 3 bases not matched to a gene. Per the germline V gene, CDR1 is MRHNA and CDR2 is SNTAGT. The CDR3 spells CASSDSIGGNEQFF. CDR3 nucleotide sequence: TGTGCCAGCAGTGACTCGATCGGGGGGAATGAGCAGTTCTTC.

CDR3 loop: CASSLTVYTGELFF. CDR3 coding DNA: TGCGCCAGCAGCTTAACAGTGTACACCGGGGAGCTGTTTTTT. This chain links TRBV4-3 with TRBJ2-2; no clear D gene. V lost 5 bases and J lost 3, with 10 bases in between. Germline CDR1 LGHNA, CDR2 YSLEER. This CDR3 is 14 amino acids long.

This clone was seen once. This chain joins TRBV7-9 and TRBJ2-5, with a possible D match to TRBD1 (5 bases). Germline values: CDR1 SEHNR, CDR2 FQNEAQ (reference sequence). Trimming pared 4 bases from V and 5 bases from J, leaving 23 bases between. This CDR3 comprises 17 residues. The CDR3 DNA follows: TGTGCCAGCAGCTCTTCGGGTCGGGTACAGGCCCCTGAGACCCAGTACTTC. The encoded protein is CASSSSGRVQAPETQYF.

The chain has TRBV27 and TRBJ2-7; D is perhaps TRBD2 (6 bases). CDR1 is MNHEY and CDR2 is SMNVEV in the germline V gene (reference sequence). The CDR3 consists of 17 residues. The germline V and J ends were trimmed by 5 bases and 3 bases, with 23 bases remaining between them. The CDR3: CASSIISPRGANYEQYF. CDR3 coding DNA: TGTGCCAGCAGTATAATAAGCCCTCGCGGGGCGAACTACGAGCAGTACTTC.

This chain uses TRBV4-1 with TRBJ1-1; D not certain. Germline CDR1 reads MGHRA; CDR2 reads YSYEKL. V was pared by 1 base and J by 3 bases, with 6 bases between. This CDR3 spans 13 amino acids. The CDR3 sequence: CASSQAADTEAFF. CDR3 nucleotide sequence: TGCGCCAGCAGCCAAGCGGCGGACACTGAAGCTTTCTTT.

The rearrangement uses TRBV5-6 and TRBJ2-5; possibly TRBD1 for D (6 bases). Germline CDR1 reads SGHDT; CDR2 reads YYEEEE. The germline V and J ends were trimmed by 3 bases and 5 bases, with 14 bases remaining between them. The CDR3 is 14 amino acids. The CDR3 DNA reads TGTGCCAGCAGCTCTGACACAGGGTTCGAGACCCAGTACTTC. This gives the protein CASSSDTGFETQYF.

The chain uses TRBV5-4 and TRBJ2-7; 8 nucleotides align to TRBD2. V shed 3 bases, J shed 0 bases, and the junction held 5 bases outside the gene matches. The CDR3 contains 15 residues. Germline CDR1 is SGHNT and CDR2 is YYREEE (reference sequence). The CDR3 protein is CASSSGGGSSYEQYF. The CDR3 nucleotides read TGTGCCAGCAGCTCCGGGGGGGGGAGCTCCTACGAGCAGTACTTC. The full variable domain, its missing parts supplied by reference TRBV5-4 and TRBJ2-7, is ETGVTQSPTHLIKTRGQQVTLRCSSQSGHNTVSWYQQALGQGPQFIFQYYREEENGRGNFPPRFSGLQFPNYSSELNVNALELDDSALYLCASSSGGGSSYEQYFGPGTRLTVT.